These 25 T cell receptor beta chains came from one sample sequenced in a study of cytomegalovirus exposure and HLA in healthy donors. PCR used 60 Vbeta primers and 13 Jbeta primers. Sequenced by immunoSEQ multiplex PCR; TCRdb stores in-frame clones only, minus some. Here the sample spans around 100,000 clones, around 77% being singletons. The sample comprised PBMCs. The receptors shown here come from a woman in her fifties or sixties in good health and CMV-seropositive.

CDR3 loop: CASSLDSPGTAGYTF. The DNA for the CDR3 is TGTGCCAGCAGCTTAGATTCGCCCGGGACAGCTGGCTACACCTTC. The genes are TRBV11-2 and TRBJ1-2; 7 nucleotides line up with TRBD1. The CDR3 loop spans 15 amino acids. Trimming took 0 bases from V and 7 from J; bases not matched to a gene: 8. Germline V lookup: CDR1 SGHAT, CDR2 FQNNGV.

This sequence joins TRBV9 and TRBJ1-1; D perhaps matches TRBD1 (5 bases). The CDR3 runs 13 residues. CDR1 and CDR2 from the germline V gene are SGDLS and YYNGEE. Trimming took off 3 bases at V and 11 bases at J, with 17 bases between the two ends. The CDR3 DNA sequence: TGTGCCAGCAGCGCAAACCCAGGGTACCCGGCTTTCTTT. This codes for CASSANPGYPAFF.

The J gene is TRBJ2-4, the V gene TRBV13; TRBD2 agrees at 7 bases. Germline lookup yields CDR1 PRHDT and CDR2 FYEKMQ (reference sequence). The V gene end was trimmed by 3 bases and the J gene end by 1 base; junction bases not matched to a gene: 6. This CDR3 is 16 amino acids long. The CDR3 region has the DNA TGTGCCAGCAGCTTTGCTAGCGGATCGGCCAAAAACATTCAGTACTTC. It yields the protein CASSFASGSAKNIQYF.

The chain carries TRBV27 and TRBJ2-5; 12 bases fit TRBD2. CDR1 and CDR2 from the germline V gene are MNHEY and SMNVEV (reference sequence). The CDR3 length is 16 residues. V lost 4 bases, J lost 5 bases, and 8 bases stayed unmatched. Here the CDR3 reads CASSWTSGNGCETQYF. The CDR3 DNA is TGTGCCAGCAGTTGGACTAGCGGGAATGGTTGTGAGACCCAGTACTTC.

The V call is TRBV7-3, the J call TRBJ2-1, with 10 bases fitting TRBD2. The germline gives CDR1 SGHTA, CDR2 FQGTGA. CDR3 length: 14 amino acids. Losses at the gene ends were 6 bases for V and 9 bases for J; bases not matched to a gene: 8. CDR3 coding DNA: TGTGCCAGCAGTAACCTAGCGGGAGTAGGTGAGCAGTTCTTC. It translates to CASSNLAGVGEQFF.

J is TRBJ1-1 and V is TRBV28, with unresolved D. V was cut by 7 bases and J by 0 bases, with 9 bases left in between. The CDR3 is made up of 13 amino acids. Germline V CDR1 and CDR2: MDHEN, SYDVKM. The CDR3 reads CASTQALNTEAFF. The CDR3 DNA reads as TGTGCCAGCACCCAGGCGTTGAACACTGAAGCTTTCTTT. Drawing the rest from reference TRBV28 and TRBJ1-1, the complete variable domain is DVKVTQSSRYLVKRTGEKVFLECVQDMDHENMFWYRQDPGLGLRLIYFSYDVKMKEKGDIPEGYSVSREKKERFSLILESASTNQTSMYLCASTQALNTEAFFGQGTRLTVV.

The chain combines TRBV7-6 with TRBJ2-7; TRBD1 agrees at 10 bases. V lost 5 bases and J lost 6; bases outside the gene matches: 4. Germline assignment: CDR1 SGHVS and CDR2 FNYEAQ. The CDR3 length is 13 residues. DNA for the CDR3: TGTGCCAGCAGCACCTGGGACAGGGGCGAGCAGTACTTC. Its translation: CASSTWDRGEQYF.

The chain employs TRBV28 and TRBJ1-2; the D is unclear. The length of the CDR3 is 14 residues. V lost 1 base to trimming and J lost 6 bases, with 12 bases between them. The germline gives CDR1 MDHEN, CDR2 SYDVKM. The CDR3: CASSLFRERDGYTF. Here the CDR3 DNA reads TGTGCCAGCAGTTTATTTAGGGAGAGGGATGGCTACACCTTC.

This sequence joins TRBV15 and TRBJ1-2; 11 bases align to TRBD1. This CDR3 has 13 residues. V was clipped by 4 bases and J by 7 bases; unmatched bases: 2. Germline assignment: CDR1 LNHNV and CDR2 YYDKDF (reference sequence). CDR3 in DNA: TGTGCCACCAGCATTGGGACAGGGGGTGGCTACACCTTC. Amino acids: CATSIGTGGGYTF.

This chain joins TRBV5-4 and TRBJ1-2; 7 positions agree with TRBD1. There are 13 residues in the CDR3. The V segment lost 4 bases and the J segment 4 bases; nucleotides outside the gene matches: 4. In germline, CDR1 is SGHNT, CDR2 YYREEE (reference sequence). Here the CDR3 reads CASSPTGVYGYTF. CDR3 in DNA: TGTGCCAGCAGCCCCACAGGGGTCTATGGCTACACCTTC.

This clone was seen only once. The V call is TRBV7-2, the J call TRBJ2-7; TRBD2 might be the D (6 bases). V was shortened by 1 base and J by 3 bases, with 10 bases between the two germline ends. Germline CDR1 reads SGHTA; CDR2 reads FQGNSA. The CDR3 is 14 amino acids. The CDR3 loop is CASSLGPGVYEQYF. CDR3 nucleotides: TGTGCCAGCAGCTTAGGTCCGGGAGTCTACGAGCAGTACTTC.

The genes are TRBV11-3 and TRBJ2-2, with 10 bases lining up with TRBD2. CDR1 SGHNT and CDR2 YENEEA come from the germline V gene. After removal of 5 bases from V and 7 bases from J, the junction contained 10 bases not matched to a gene. This CDR3 spans 16 amino acids. The CDR3 loop is CASSPSGRAEGGELFF. CDR3 bases: TGTGCCAGCAGCCCGAGCGGGAGGGCCGAGGGCGGGGAGCTGTTTTTT.

The chain links TRBV5-6 to TRBJ2-7; weak D call: TRBD1 (6 bases). Per the germline V gene, CDR1 is SGHDT and CDR2 is YYEEEE. The CDR3 runs 13 residues. V was trimmed by 2 bases and J by 4 bases, leaving 10 bases between them. CDR3 in amino acids: CASSFGQLYEQYF. CDR3 nucleotides: TGTGCCAGCAGCTTTGGACAGCTTTACGAGCAGTACTTC.

The rearrangement uses TRBV15 and TRBJ2-7; 11 bases align to TRBD1. With V trimmed by 1 base and J by 6 bases, 5 bases remained unmatched. The CDR3 runs to 15 residues. Germline CDR1 and CDR2: LNHNV and YYDKDF (reference sequence). The DNA of the CDR3 is TGTGCCACCAGCAGAGGGGGGACAGGGGGTCGCGAGCAGTACTTC. Protein product: CATSRGGTGGREQYF.

The chain employs TRBV5-1 and TRBJ2-2; tentative D call: TRBD2 (6 bases). The CDR3 is 15 amino acids. The V gene's germline CDR1 is SGHRS and CDR2 YFSETQ. V was clipped by 1 base and J by 7 bases, with 14 bases between them. The CDR3 loop is CASSLRTGDHGELFF. For the CDR3, the DNA is TGCGCCAGCAGCTTGCGAACGGGAGACCACGGGGAGCTGTTTTTT. The variable domain in full, completed from reference TRBV5-1 and TRBJ2-2, reads KAGVTQTPRYLIKTRGQQVTLSCSPISGHRSVSWYQQTPGQGLQFLFEYFSETQRNKGNFPGRFSGRQFSNSRSEMNVSTLELGDSALYLCASSLRTGDHGELFFGEGSRLTVL.

The CDR3 bases are TGTGCCAGCATCAAAGCCGGGGGGCCGAACTATGGCTACACCTTC. It yields the protein CASIKAGGPNYGYTF. The genes are TRBV7-9 and TRBJ1-2; D possibly corresponds to TRBD1 (6 bases). Germline V gene lookup returns CDR1 SEHNR and CDR2 FQNEAQ (reference sequence). The V end was cut by 7 bases, the J end by 2 bases, with 17 bases between. The CDR3 covers 15 residues.

This chain uses TRBV19 with TRBJ2-3; TRBD2 matches at 8 bases. Germline V lookup: CDR1 LNHDA, CDR2 SQIVND (reference sequence). This CDR3 is 16 amino acids long. With 5 bases clipped from V and 0 bases from J, the junction kept 7 bases outside the gene matches. CDR3 coding DNA: TGTGCCAGTAGTCCCCGACTAGCGAAGAGCACAGATACGCAGTATTTT. Translating it yields CASSPRLAKSTDTQYF. The whole variable domain, filled in from reference TRBV19 and TRBJ2-3, reads DGGITQSPKYLFRKEGQNVTLSCEQNLNHDAMYWYRQDPGQGLRLIYYSQIVNDFQKGDIAEGYSVSREKKESFPLTVTSAQKNPTAFYLCASSPRLAKSTDTQYFGPGTRLTVL.

The chain combines TRBV5-1 with TRBJ2-1, with 8 bases lining up with TRBD1. This CDR3 spans 16 amino acids. Germline values: CDR1 SGHRS, CDR2 YFSETQ. The V gene end was trimmed by 0 bases and the J gene end by 0 bases; junction bases not matched to a gene: 2. In DNA, the CDR3 is TGCGCCAGCAGCTTGGGACAGGGGAGCTCCTACAATGAGCAGTTCTTC. Encoded protein: CASSLGQGSSYNEQFF.

This clone was observed a single time. The chain uses TRBV1 and TRBJ2-3; the D segment call TRBD2 is taken from the table without a DNA check. TRBV1 corresponds to a pseudogene. This CDR3 contains 20 residues. This CDR3 reads CTSSQVPAGGVRHDYDTQYF. The CDR3 region has the DNA TGCACCAGCAGCCAAGTTCCGGCGGGAGGTGTCAGGCACGATTATGATACGCAGTATTTT.

In nucleotides, the CDR3 is TGTGCCAGCAGCTTATCCAGGGGCAATGGCTACACCTTC. Translating it yields CASSLSRGNGYTF. J is TRBJ1-2 and V is TRBV7-8; perhaps TRBD1 as D (6 bases). Between the trimmed V and J ends, which lost 2 bases and 6 bases, there was a span of 10 bases. Germline V CDR1 and CDR2: SGHVS, FQNEAQ. This CDR3 comprises 13 residues.

This clone was observed once. V is TRBV7-2 and J is TRBJ2-7; 9 nucleotides align to TRBD2. Per the germline V gene, CDR1 is SGHTA and CDR2 is FQGNSA. The CDR3 covers 16 residues. V gave up 5 bases and J gave up 3 bases; unmatched junction bases: 11. The CDR3 spells CASSLSFYSGSYEQYF. CDR3 in DNA: TGTGCCAGCAGCCTGAGCTTTTATAGCGGGAGCTACGAGCAGTACTTC. The full variable domain, with the rest looked up from reference TRBV7-2 and TRBJ2-7, is GAGVSQSPSNKVTEKGKDVELRCDPISGHTALYWYRQSLGQGLEFLIYFQGNSAPDKSGLPSDRFSAERTGGSVSTLTIQRTQQEDSAVYLCASSLSFYSGSYEQYFGPGTRLTVT.

The V gene is TRBV6-5, the J gene TRBJ2-7, with 13 bases lining up with TRBD2. The CDR3 is 15 amino acids. Trimming removed 8 bases from V and 0 bases from J; junction bases left unmatched: 4. Germline V CDR1 and CDR2: MNHEY, SVGAGI. CDR3 nucleotides: TGTGCCAGCTTGACTAGCGGGAGGAGCTCCTACGAGCAGTACTTC. As protein: CASLTSGRSSYEQYF.

This clone was seen a handful of times. The chain carries TRBV9 and TRBJ1-5, with 10 positions matching TRBD1. The CDR3 runs 14 residues. The germline V gene encodes CDR1 SGDLS and CDR2 YYNGEE. The V segment lost 4 bases and the J segment 7 bases; nucleotides outside the gene matches: 5. Here the CDR3 reads CASSPDRGEQPQHF. CDR3 nucleotides: TGTGCCAGCAGCCCGGACAGGGGGGAACAGCCCCAGCATTTT.

The chain links TRBV7-8 to TRBJ1-2; tentatively, D is TRBD1 (5 bases). The CDR3 runs 15 residues. The germline V gene encodes CDR1 SGHVS and CDR2 FQNEAQ. Trimming left V 5 bases short and J 2 bases short, with 15 bases between. CDR3: CASSADVGRNYGYTF. CDR3 DNA sequence: TGTGCCAGCAGCGCCGACGTGGGGCGCAACTATGGCTACACCTTC.

J is TRBJ1-2 and V is TRBV19; tentative D call: TRBD1 (6 bases). V lost 7 bases, J lost 3 bases, and 18 bases lay in between. Looked up from germline, CDR1 is LNHDA and CDR2 is SQIVND (reference sequence). The CDR3 sequence is 15 residues long. In DNA, the CDR3 is TGTGCCAGTAAGGGCAGGGGTACGTCCGACTATGGCTACACCTTC. Translated, it gives CASKGRGTSDYGYTF. Using reference TRBV19 and TRBJ1-2 for the parts outside the CDR3, the full variable domain is DGGITQSPKYLFRKEGQNVTLSCEQNLNHDAMYWYRQDPGQGLRLIYYSQIVNDFQKGDIAEGYSVSREKKESFPLTVTSAQKNPTAFYLCASKGRGTSDYGYTFGSGTRLTVV.